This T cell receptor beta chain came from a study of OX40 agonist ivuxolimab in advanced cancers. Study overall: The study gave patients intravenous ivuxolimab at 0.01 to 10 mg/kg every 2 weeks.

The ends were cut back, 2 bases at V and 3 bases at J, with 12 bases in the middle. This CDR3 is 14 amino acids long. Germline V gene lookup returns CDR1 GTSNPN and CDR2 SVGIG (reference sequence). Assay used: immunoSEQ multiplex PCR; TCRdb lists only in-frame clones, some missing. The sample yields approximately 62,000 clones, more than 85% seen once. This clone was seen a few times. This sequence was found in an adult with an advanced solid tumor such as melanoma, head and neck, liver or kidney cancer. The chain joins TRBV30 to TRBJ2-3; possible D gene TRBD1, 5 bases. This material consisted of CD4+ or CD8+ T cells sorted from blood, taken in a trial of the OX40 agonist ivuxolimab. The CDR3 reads CAWSTAGWTDTQYF. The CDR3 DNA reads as TGTGCCTGGAGTACGGCAGGGTGGACAGATACGCAGTATTTT.